The rows below give T cell receptor beta chains drawn from one sample of a study of beta chain features in type 1 diabetes. Sequencing used immunoSEQ multiplex PCR; TCRdb keeps in-frame clones, though not all of them. Of a few hundred thousand clones in the sample, 16% were seen once. Source material: naive CD4+ T cells from blood. Receptor source: a man aged 25-45 years with type 1 diabetes. The CDR3 runs from the conserved cysteine through the conserved F or W. D genes are given only for firm matches. Clone size is not always given. Where it is, it says once, few, many or a class for expanded clones.

TRBV7-8,-,-,TRBJ2-5,14,TGTGCCAGCAGCTTGGGCCCCTTCCAAGAGACCCAGTACTTC,CASSLGPFQETQYF
TRBV5-1,few,-,TRBJ1-5,15,TGCGCCAGCAGGCCCGGGGGCGCTAGCAATCAGCCCCAGCATTTT,CASRPGGASNQPQHF
TRBV4-1,few,-,TRBJ1-1,14,TGCGCCAGCAGTACGATGGACGGGTACACTGAAGCTTTCTTT,CASSTMDGYTEAFF
TRBV10-3,-,-,TRBJ2-7,18,TGTGCCATCAGTGAGTCGATATCAGACACTACTCTGAGGAACGAGCAGTACTTC,CAISESISDTTLRNEQYF
TRBV7-9,few,-,TRBJ2-5,11,TGTGCCAGCAGCTCTGGTGGGACCCAGTACTTC,CASSSGGTQYF
TRBV4-1,-,TRBD2,TRBJ2-1,19,TGCGCCAGCAGCCAAGATCCCGGGACTAGCGGGACCTCCTACAATGAGCAGTTCTTC,CASSQDPGTSGTSYNEQFF
TRBV18,-,TRBD2,TRBJ2-4,14,TGTGCCAGCTCACCCCGGGAGGGCGTAAACATTCAGTACTTC,CASSPREGVNIQYF
TRBV7-9,-,TRBD1,TRBJ2-4,13,TGTGCCAGCAGCCTCGGGACAGGCAACATTCAGTACTTC,CASSLGTGNIQYF
TRBV14,-,-,TRBJ2-7,11,TGTGCCAGCAGCCAGTCCGTCGAGCAGTACTTC,CASSQSVEQYF
TRBV18,-,-,TRBJ1-1,12,TGTGCCAGCTCACCTCAGAACACTGAAGCTTTCTTT,CASSPQNTEAFF
TRBV6-6,-,-,TRBJ2-3,13,TGTGCCAGCAGTCACACTACTACAGATACGCAGTATTTT,CASSHTTTDTQYF
TRBV6-5,few,TRBD2,TRBJ2-1,14,TGTGCCAGCAGTTACCAAGCGGGAGTCAATGAGCAGTTCTTC,CASSYQAGVNEQFF
TRBV6-6,-,TRBD2,TRBJ2-5,16,TGTGCCAGCAGTTACCCAAGCGGGAGGGCCCAAGAGACCCAGTACTTC,CASSYPSGRAQETQYF
TRBV30,few,-,TRBJ1-4,13,TGTGCCTGGAGTGTGTCAGGGGCTGAAAAACTGTTTTTT,CAWSVSGAEKLFF
TRBV28,-,-,TRBJ2-7,15,TGTGCCAGCCACGGGGGCGTACTACGGTTGTACGAGCAGTACTTC,CASHGGVLRLYEQYF
TRBV29-1,-,-,TRBJ1-4,13,TGCAGCGTTGTTGGGGGAGGAAATGAAAAACTGTTTTTT,CSVVGGGNEKLFF
TRBV27,few,TRBD1,TRBJ1-5,15,TGTGCCAGCAGTAGTGGGACAGACCTCAATCAGCCCCAGCATTTT,CASSSGTDLNQPQHF
TRBV14,-,-,TRBJ2-1,13,TGTGCCAGCAGCCGTCTCAGGGCTAATGAGCAGTTCTTC,CASSRLRANEQFF
TRBV14,few,TRBD2,TRBJ2-2,17,TGTGCCAGCAGCCAAGATGCGGCGGGAGAAGCGACCGGGGAGCTGTTTTTT,CASSQDAAGEATGELFF
TRBV15,-,-,TRBJ2-7,14,TGTGCCACCAGCAGAGATATCGGACAGCCCGAGCAGTACTTC,CATSRDIGQPEQYF
TRBV5-1,few,-,TRBJ2-3,14,TGCGCCAGCAGCTTGGTTAGCGACACAGATACGCAGTATTTT,CASSLVSDTDTQYF
TRBV5-1,-,-,TRBJ2-1,14,TGCGCCAGCAGCTTGGACAGTTCCTACAATGAGCAGTTCTTC,CASSLDSSYNEQFF
TRBV5-1,-,TRBD1,TRBJ2-6,15,TGCGCCAGCAGCGCAACAGGGGCTGGGGCCAACGTCCTGACTTTC,CASSATGAGANVLTF
TRBV7-2,few,TRBD2,TRBJ2-7,14,TGTGCCAGCAGCCTGGCTAGCGGAACCTACGAGCAGTACTTC,CASSLASGTYEQYF
TRBV4-3,-,-,TRBJ2-6,18,TGCGCCAGCAGCCAAGAGACAGGCGAGAGCTCTGGGGCCAACGTCCTGACTTTC,CASSQETGESSGANVLTF
TRBV5-1,-,TRBD2,TRBJ2-3,16,TGCGCCAGCAGCACTGGACTAGCGGATAGCACAGATACGCAGTATTTT,CASSTGLADSTDTQYF
TRBV9,few,-,TRBJ2-5,11,TGTGCCAGCAGCGATCAAGAGACCCAGTACTTC,CASSDQETQYF
TRBV25-1,-,-,TRBJ2-3,15,TGTGCCAGCAGTGATCCGGACCCCTACATTGATACGCAGTATTTT,CASSDPDPYIDTQYF
TRBV7-9,few,-,TRBJ2-1,11,TGTGCCAGCAGCTTGGTGAATGAGCAGTTCTTC,CASSLVNEQFF
TRBV7-9,-,TRBD2,TRBJ2-1,15,TGTGCCAGCAGCCTAAGCGGGAGCTCCTACAATGAGCAGTTCTTC,CASSLSGSSYNEQFF
TRBV20-1,-,-,TRBJ2-1,11,TGCAGTGCTATTCTGAACAATGAGCAGTTCTTC,CSAILNNEQFF
TRBV9,few,TRBD1,TRBJ2-1,15,TGTGCCAGCAGCGTAGCACAGGGGGCATGGAATGAGCAGTTCTTC,CASSVAQGAWNEQFF
TRBV7-3,-,-,TRBJ2-6,18,TGTGCCAGCAGCTTAATCCGTACAGGGCAATCTGGGGCCAACGTCCTGACTTTC,CASSLIRTGQSGANVLTF
TRBV7-2,few,-,TRBJ1-2,15,TGTGCCAGCAGCTTAGAGGAGGGGCTCGTCTCTGGCTACACCTTC,CASSLEEGLVSGYTF
TRBV7-2,-,-,TRBJ2-6,16,TGTGCCAGCAGCCCCCAGGGCATCGCGGGGGCCAACGTCCTGACTTTC,CASSPQGIAGANVLTF
TRBV29-1,-,TRBD2,TRBJ2-7,14,TGCAGCGTTGGGGCTAGCGGGTTCTCCTACGAGCAGTACTTC,CSVGASGFSYEQYF
TRBV14,once,TRBD1,TRBJ2-7,15,TGTGCCAGCAGCCAAGGGACAGGCAGGTCCTACGAGCAGTACTTC,CASSQGTGRSYEQYF
TRBV30,few,-,TRBJ2-1,13,TGTGCCTGGACAGGGATCTCGGGCAATGAGCAGTTCTTC,CAWTGISGNEQFF
TRBV25-1,few,TRBD2,TRBJ2-7,15,TGTGCCAGCAGTCCGCGGGACTACCTCTCCTACGAGCAGTACTTC,CASSPRDYLSYEQYF
TRBV28,-,-,TRBJ2-5,15,TGTGCCAGCAGTTCATCCCAGGGTGCCCAAGAGACCCAGTACTTC,CASSSSQGAQETQYF
TRBV9,-,TRBD2,TRBJ2-3,14,TGTGCCAGCAGCTCGGGACTAGCGGGAGAGACGCAGTATTTT,CASSSGLAGETQYF
TRBV30,-,-,TRBJ1-5,16,TGTGCCTGGAGTGATGGGACACCCTCTTCAGATCAGCCCCAGCATTTT,CAWSDGTPSSDQPQHF
TRBV5-1,few,-,TRBJ1-1,15,TGCGCCAGCAGCTTAACAGGATCCCCGAACACTGAAGCTTTCTTT,CASSLTGSPNTEAFF
TRBV6-6,few,TRBD1,TRBJ2-3,16,TGTGCCAGCAGTCACGGTGGACAGGGGACCACAGATACGCAGTATTTT,CASSHGGQGTTDTQYF
TRBV20-1,-,-,TRBJ1-1,11,TGCAGTGCTAGAGAGACGAGGAAAGCTTTCTTT,CSARETRKAFF
TRBV9,-,TRBD1,TRBJ2-3,12,TGTGCCAGCAAGGGGGCCTCAGATACGCAGTATTTT,CASKGASDTQYF